This TCR beta chain stems from a study of T-cell reconstitution after alpha-beta-depleted transplantation in children. Findings and caveats of the study: T-cell counts and diversity at one year post-transplant came mainly from newly produced T cells. Day-60 TCRbeta diversity that was high in some patients was derived from surviving recipient T cells and thymic progenitors.

Turning to this clonotype: Antigen specificity is unknown.

Trimming at V came to 7 bases and at J to 7 bases, leaving 16 bases not matched to a gene. The CDR3 covers 16 residues. From germline, CDR1 is DFQATT and CDR2 SNEGSKA (reference sequence). A TCRbeta library incorporating unique molecular identifiers was prepared. TCRdb re-called the PCR reads through MiXCR, storing one row per CDR3 protein. The data contain 350,000 to 500,000 distinct CDR3 sequences, around two fifths of them singletons. The sample was PBMCs, taken before TCRalphabeta/CD19-depleted stem cell transplant. The chain uses TRBV20-1 and TRBJ1-2; 12 bases align to TRBD1. This receptor was obtained from a girl aged 2-10 years with aplastic anemia, due to receive a stem cell transplant. Here the CDR3 reads CSVVRGQGAPRAGYTF. In DNA, the CDR3 is TGCAGTGTTGTCAGGGGACAGGGGGCTCCCCGGGCTGGCTACACCTTC.